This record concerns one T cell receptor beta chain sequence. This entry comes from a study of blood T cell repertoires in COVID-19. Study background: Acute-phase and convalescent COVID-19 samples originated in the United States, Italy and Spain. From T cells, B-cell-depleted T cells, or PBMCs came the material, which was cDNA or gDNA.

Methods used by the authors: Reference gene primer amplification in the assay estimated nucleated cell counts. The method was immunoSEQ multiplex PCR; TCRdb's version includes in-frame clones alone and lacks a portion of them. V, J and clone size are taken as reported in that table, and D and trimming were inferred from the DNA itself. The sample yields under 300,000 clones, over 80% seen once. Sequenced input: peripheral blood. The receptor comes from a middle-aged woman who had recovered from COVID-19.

Written as DNA, the CDR3 is TGCAGCGTTGAAACGGGAGGCGAATACTCCTACGAGCAGTACTTC. It yields the protein CSVETGGEYSYEQYF. The chain couples TRBV29-1 to TRBJ2-7; 7 bases align to TRBD2. The CDR3 is 15 residues long. Trimming at V came to 2 bases and at J to 0 bases, leaving 7 bases not matched to a gene. Per the germline V gene, CDR1 is SQVTM and CDR2 is ANQGSEA.